This TCR beta chain was captured by sequencing in a study of cytomegalovirus exposure and HLA in healthy donors. TCRdb's table, derived via immunoSEQ multiplex PCR, lists solely in-frame clones and lacks some. The sample consists of about 180,000 clones, around 85% of them appearing once. Germline trimming cut 2 bases from V and 3 bases from J; bases unmatched to any gene: 6. The CDR3 is 16 amino acids. Germline V gene data show CDR1 as MDHEN and CDR2 as SYDVKM. The clonotype was recovered from a man aged 18 to 30 in good health and CMV-seropositive. The sample taken for sequencing was PBMCs. The chain has TRBV28 and TRBJ1-4, with 7 bases that match TRBD1. The CDR3 DNA follows: TGTGCCAGCAGTTTAGGGGACAGAGACCCTAATGAAAAACTGTTTTTT. Protein product: CASSLGDRDPNEKLFF.